These T cell receptor beta chains were read from a single sample in a study of cytomegalovirus exposure and HLA in healthy donors. Produced via immunoSEQ multiplex PCR; TCRdb's table is partial and in-frame only. This table holds about 130,000 clones, 80% found once. The sequencing sample was made of PBMCs. Source of these receptors: a man between 25 and 39 years old in good health. CDR3s include the opening cysteine and the closing phenylalanine or tryptophan. The order of the fields is clone size, J gene, V gene, CDR3 protein. Rows may omit the clone size; those that give it use once, few, many or a size class.

abundance: -; j_gene: TRBJ2-2; v_gene: TRBV11-3; CDR3aa: CASSPLAVANTGELFF
abundance: -; j_gene: TRBJ1-5; v_gene: TRBV7-9; CDR3aa: CASSLADQPQHF
abundance: -; j_gene: TRBJ2-3; v_gene: TRBV29-1; CDR3aa: CSVDSWTHSTDTQYF
abundance: -; j_gene: TRBJ1-6; v_gene: TRBV15; CDR3aa: CATSRDSSPLHF
abundance: -; j_gene: TRBJ2-7; v_gene: TRBV5-1; CDR3aa: CASSPASYEQYF
abundance: few; j_gene: TRBJ2-1; v_gene: TRBV5-8; CDR3aa: CASSARGLAGGNSYNEQFF
abundance: -; j_gene: TRBJ1-1; v_gene: TRBV29-1; CDR3aa: CSVVAGAGGTEAFF
abundance: -; j_gene: TRBJ2-7; v_gene: TRBV28; CDR3aa: CASRGEGSSSYEQYF
abundance: few; j_gene: TRBJ2-2; v_gene: TRBV9; CDR3aa: CASSVRGQRNTGELFF
abundance: -; j_gene: TRBJ2-1; v_gene: TRBV19; CDR3aa: CASSFWTSGSVNEQFF
abundance: -; j_gene: TRBJ2-1; v_gene: TRBV11-3; CDR3aa: CASSLGASGAYNEQFF
abundance: -; j_gene: -; v_gene: TRBV28; CDR3aa: CASSQGTSGTYEQYF
abundance: -; j_gene: TRBJ2-7; v_gene: TRBV5-1; CDR3aa: CASSLGQGVEEQYF
abundance: few; j_gene: TRBJ2-1; v_gene: TRBV9; CDR3aa: CASSVVRGDEQFF
abundance: -; j_gene: TRBJ2-7; v_gene: TRBV5-1; CDR3aa: CASTKTVGYEQYF
abundance: few; j_gene: TRBJ2-7; v_gene: TRBV2; CDR3aa: CASTPPGYYEQYF
abundance: -; j_gene: TRBJ2-2; v_gene: TRBV11-3; CDR3aa: CASSLGAYGRGTGELFF
abundance: once; j_gene: TRBJ2-1; v_gene: TRBV7-8; CDR3aa: CASSQGLAGGQFNEQFF
abundance: -; j_gene: TRBJ2-5; v_gene: TRBV7-9; CDR3aa: CSSSPAPGTFKETQYF
abundance: -; j_gene: TRBJ2-3; v_gene: TRBV12-5; CDR3aa: CASGLTNRGLLAVNTDTQYF
abundance: -; j_gene: TRBJ2-2; v_gene: TRBV19; CDR3aa: CASSTLAGVNTGELFF
abundance: few; j_gene: TRBJ2-2; v_gene: TRBV6-5; CDR3aa: CAGGTDLTGELFF
abundance: -; j_gene: TRBJ2-2; v_gene: TRBV28; CDR3aa: CASSLSRLAGVGELFF
abundance: -; j_gene: TRBJ2-5; v_gene: TRBV5-8; CDR3aa: CASSFSTETQYF
abundance: -; j_gene: TRBJ2-5; v_gene: TRBV2; CDR3aa: CASTMDRGETQYF
abundance: -; j_gene: TRBJ2-3; v_gene: TRBV5-1; CDR3aa: CASSLERDDASTDTQYF
abundance: -; j_gene: TRBJ2-3; v_gene: TRBV7-6; CDR3aa: CASSLAQGGGRDTQYF
abundance: -; j_gene: TRBJ2-5; v_gene: TRBV19; CDR3aa: CTSRQAETQYF
abundance: -; j_gene: TRBJ2-5; v_gene: TRBV6-6; CDR3aa: CASSPVSSRQETQYF
abundance: -; j_gene: TRBJ2-3; v_gene: TRBV29-1; CDR3aa: CSVVTVPSTDTQYF
abundance: few; j_gene: TRBJ1-5; v_gene: TRBV6-1; CDR3aa: CASTNRGGNQPQHF
abundance: -; j_gene: TRBJ2-2; v_gene: TRBV28; CDR3aa: CASSLAGHAGELFF
abundance: -; j_gene: TRBJ2-1; v_gene: TRBV30; CDR3aa: CAWRKREGLYNEQFF
abundance: -; j_gene: TRBJ1-1; v_gene: TRBV9; CDR3aa: CASSEKQGANTEAFF
abundance: once; j_gene: TRBJ2-7; v_gene: TRBV30; CDR3aa: CAWSLQGGEQYF
abundance: few; j_gene: TRBJ1-3; v_gene: TRBV19; CDR3aa: CASSTPGQAASGNTIYF
abundance: -; j_gene: TRBJ2-4; v_gene: TRBV27; CDR3aa: CASIPNPLSQNIQYF
abundance: -; j_gene: TRBJ1-5; v_gene: TRBV6-4; CDR3aa: CASSVLRDQPQHF
abundance: -; j_gene: TRBJ1-5; v_gene: TRBV19; CDR3aa: CASSGRGYSNQPQHF
abundance: -; j_gene: TRBJ2-1; v_gene: TRBV30; CDR3aa: CAWCSGTGREQFF
abundance: -; j_gene: TRBJ1-1; v_gene: TRBV4-1; CDR3aa: CASSQWSGGSAEAFF
abundance: -; j_gene: TRBJ1-5; v_gene: TRBV18; CDR3aa: CASSRNAGTAISNQPQHF
abundance: -; j_gene: TRBJ2-3; v_gene: TRBV6-4; CDR3aa: CASSVSGGSTDTQYF
abundance: -; j_gene: TRBJ1-4; v_gene: TRBV28; CDR3aa: CASSLIARDNEKLFF
abundance: -; j_gene: TRBJ2-1; v_gene: TRBV19; CDR3aa: CASSIDTRGGNEQFF
abundance: -; j_gene: TRBJ1-1; v_gene: TRBV6-1; CDR3aa: CASSVGQGARNTEAFF
abundance: -; j_gene: TRBJ2-7; v_gene: TRBV7-8; CDR3aa: CASSLDGGSSYEQYF
abundance: -; j_gene: TRBJ2-1; v_gene: TRBV7-9; CDR3aa: CSAVSYNEQFF
abundance: -; j_gene: TRBJ2-7; v_gene: TRBV18; CDR3aa: CASSALPRGEQYF
abundance: few; j_gene: TRBJ2-5; v_gene: TRBV6-5; CDR3aa: CASSGQAQGEQYF
abundance: -; j_gene: TRBJ2-2; v_gene: TRBV10-1; CDR3aa: CASSPSLAGSGELFF
abundance: -; j_gene: TRBJ2-5; v_gene: TRBV7-6; CDR3aa: CASSPAIGTQYF
abundance: -; j_gene: TRBJ2-1; v_gene: TRBV11-2; CDR3aa: CASSFTSPSYNEQFF
abundance: -; j_gene: TRBJ2-3; v_gene: TRBV4-1; CDR3aa: CASSRVGGAKGGDTQYF
abundance: -; j_gene: TRBJ2-7; v_gene: TRBV6-5; CDR3aa: CASSSPRAGGPGEQYF